The clone carrying this T cell receptor (beta chain) was seen a few times. This entry is derived from a study of cytomegalovirus exposure and HLA in healthy donors. V was pared by 10 bases and J by 7 bases, with 22 bases between. The CDR3 loop spans 14 amino acids. Germline values: CDR1 MNHNY, CDR2 SVGAGI (reference sequence). 13 Jbeta primers and 60 Vbeta primers were used for the PCR. Libraries were prepared by immunoSEQ multiplex PCR; TCRdb keeps only in-frame clonotypes and omits some of them. This sample has 75,000 to 90,000 clones, with around 79% found just once. The source is a male donor in good health and CMV-seropositive. Sequenced material: PBMCs. The gene calls are TRBV6-6 and TRBJ1-2; possible D gene TRBD1, 5 bases. CDR3 amino acids: CATRRDTGGGGYTF. In DNA form, the CDR3 reads TGTGCCACTAGGCGAGACACAGGTGGTGGTGGCTACACCTTC.